This paragraph reports one T cell receptor beta chain. Its specificity is unknown. Profiling relied on immunoSEQ multiplex PCR, and the TCRdb table lists in-frame clones only, not all of them. Of roughly 76,000 clones listed, 85% to 95% were seen once; the top ten hold about 2%. The data were obtained in a study of lymphopenia after photon versus proton radiotherapy. General study findings and limits: Proton therapy kept repertoires fairly stable, unlike photons, which gained effector/memory cells. Authors raise, but do not show, better survival with proton therapy. After the lymphocyte nadir, photon-treated repertoires showed oligoclonal expansion, especially of CD8+ Temra cells.

The CDR3 covers 16 residues. Germline lookup yields CDR1 MDHEN and CDR2 SYDVKM. The trim removed 6 bases at V and 8 bases at J, leaving 18 bases unmatched. Here the sequenced sample was peripheral blood, taken from a patient treated with photon-based radiotherapy. This receptor was identified in a woman between 35 and 50 years old with cholangiocarcinoma. The V and J genes are TRBV28 and TRBJ1-2; 7 bases are shared with TRBD1. CDR3 in amino acids: CASSSLNRGPRGGYTF. The CDR3 nucleotides read TGTGCCAGCAGCTCGCTCAACAGGGGCCCAAGGGGAGGCTACACCTTC.